These 11 T cell receptor beta chains came from one sample sequenced in a study of T-cell memory formation after mild COVID-19. One entry per CDR3 protein results from TCRdb running MiXCR on the 5' RACE reads. Of 200,000 to 250,000 distinct CDR3 sequences in the sample, roughly 10% are singletons; the top ten hold around 3.4%. The sample comprised PBMCs or a T cell subset sorted from them (not recorded which). These receptors were taken from a man aged 18 to 30 who had mild COVID-19 (a few samples of this study predate the infection). Cell type and time point are not known.

The chain recombines TRBV20-1 with TRBJ1-6; 7 bases line up with TRBD1. V was clipped by 6 bases and J by 14 bases; unmatched bases: 4. CDR3 length: 10 residues. Germline V gives CDR1 DFQATT, CDR2 SNEGSKA (reference sequence). CDR3 sequence (DNA): TGCAGTGCCGAGGGGGCTACCCTCCACTTT. As protein: CSAEGATLHF.

V and J are TRBV11-2 and TRBJ1-1, with TRBD1 matching over 9 bases. The CDR3 spans 17 residues. The V gene's germline CDR1 is SGHAT and CDR2 FQNNGV. V lost 5 bases, J lost 1 base, and 11 bases stayed unmatched. The CDR3 nucleotides read TGTGCCAGCAGCCCGACAGCTGGGGGACAGGGGAACACTGAAGCTTTCTTT. Amino acids: CASSPTAGGQGNTEAFF.

This clonotype has more than one count but fewer than ten. The chain recombines TRBV6-5 with TRBJ1-6, with 11 bases identical to TRBD1. CDR3 length: 15 amino acids. With V trimmed by 6 bases and J by 9 bases, 7 bases remained unmatched. Germline V gene lookup returns CDR1 MNHEY and CDR2 SVGAGI. The CDR3 DNA sequence: TGTGCCAGCAGCCGCTCCGGGACAGGGGGTTCACCCCTCCACTTT. Translating it yields CASSRSGTGGSPLHF.

This clonotype occurred a few times. The CDR3 nucleotides read TGTGCCAGCAGCTTTAATTCCATAGGCGAGCAGTACGTC. The encoded protein is CASSFNSIGEQYV. This sequence joins TRBV7-9 and TRBJ2-7; the D is unclear. Germline CDR1 reads SEHNR; CDR2 reads FQNEAQ (reference sequence). The CDR3 is made up of 13 amino acids. The V end was cut by 3 bases, the J end by 6 bases, with 12 bases between.

This clonotype has just a few counts. The chain recombines TRBV7-2 with TRBJ1-5; TRBD1 aligns across 9 bases. In germline, CDR1 is SGHTA, CDR2 FQGNSA. This CDR3 is 13 amino acids long. Trimming removed 5 bases from V and 6 bases from J; junction bases left unmatched: 2. CDR3 amino acids: CASSTTGGQPQHF. In DNA form, the CDR3 reads TGTGCCAGCAGCACGACAGGGGGTCAGCCCCAGCATTTT.

V gene TRBV12-3 or TRBV12-4 combines with J gene TRBJ2-1; D gene uncertain. The CDR3 runs to 11 residues. V was trimmed by 4 bases and J by 10 bases, leaving 8 bases between them. CDR3 amino acids: CASSSPVEQFF. CDR3 nucleotide sequence: TGTGCCAGCAGTTCCCCCGTCGAGCAGTTCTTC.

A few counts support this clonotype. This rearrangement joins TRBV5-5 to TRBJ2-2; 10 positions match TRBD2. The CDR3 loop spans 16 amino acids. The V gene's germline CDR1 is SGHKS and CDR2 YYEKEE (reference sequence). After removal of 1 base from V and 8 bases from J, the junction contained 8 bases not matched to a gene. This CDR3 reads CASSLRLAGANGELFF. CDR3 nucleotides: TGTGCCAGCAGCTTGAGGCTAGCGGGGGCTAATGGGGAGCTGTTTTTT. Full variable domain (outside the CDR3, taken from reference TRBV5-5 and TRBJ2-2): DAGVTQSPTHLIKTRGQQVTLRCSPISGHKSVSWYQQVLGQGPQFIFQYYEKEERGRGNFPDRFSARQFPNYSSELNVNALLLGDSALYLCASSLRLAGANGELFFGEGSRLTVL.

This clonotype was recorded a few times. The rearrangement links TRBV7-9 to TRBJ2-1, with no clear D. CDR1 is SEHNR, CDR2 FQNEAQ, per germline (reference sequence). This CDR3 has 11 residues. Deletions cut 5 bases from V and 6 bases from J, with 5 bases between. In DNA form, the CDR3 reads TGTGCCAGCAGCGATCGCAATGAGCAGTTCTTC. It encodes CASSDRNEQFF.

This clonotype was counted many times. The chain employs TRBV3-1 and TRBJ2-4; possibly TRBD1 for D (6 bases). The V end lost 4 bases, the J end lost 6 bases, and 10 bases lay between the germline ends. Germline V gene sequence: CDR1 LGHDT, CDR2 YNNKEL (reference sequence). The CDR3 is 13 amino acids. Written as DNA, the CDR3 is TGTGCCAGCAGCCTGCTGGGGGCAAACATTCAGTACTTC. This codes for CASSLLGANIQYF.

This clonotype has at least ten counts. This chain joins TRBV20-1 and TRBJ2-7; D might be TRBD2 (5 bases). Germline V gives CDR1 DFQATT, CDR2 SNEGSKA (reference sequence). The CDR3 contains 11 residues. DNA for the CDR3: TGCCGTCTCCGGACTCTCTACGAGCAGTACTTC. Translating gives CRLRTLYEQYF.

The chain combines TRBV5-1 with TRBJ2-7; D uncertain. Trimming stripped 0 bases from V and 0 bases from J, with 7 bases between. The CDR3 totals 14 residues. CDR1 SGHRS and CDR2 YFSETQ come from the germline V gene. CDR3 sequence (DNA): TGCGCCAGCAGCTTGGTACAGTCCTCCTACGAGCAGTACTTC. Its translation is CASSLVQSSYEQYF.